This T cell receptor beta chain came from a study of identical twins. MiXCR, applied by TCRdb to the 5' RACE reads, yields one record per CDR3 protein. Of approximately 1.8 million distinct CDR3 sequences in the sample, around 33% were seen once. CDR3 size: 16 residues. CDR1 and CDR2 (germline): SGHRS, YFSETQ. The V gene end was trimmed by 4 bases and the J gene end by 1 base; junction bases not matched to a gene: 8. The clonotype comes from a newborn girl in good health. V gene TRBV5-1 combines with J gene TRBJ2-3; 8 bases fit TRBD1. The sequencing input was cord blood. DNA of the CDR3: TGCGCCAGCAGCCTCGACAGGGGAAGAGGCACAGATACGCAGTATTTT. It translates to CASSLDRGRGTDTQYF. Using reference TRBV5-1 and TRBJ2-3 for the parts outside the CDR3, the full variable domain is KAGVTQTPRYLIKTRGQQVTLSCSPISGHRSVSWYQQTPGQGLQFLFEYFSETQRNKGNFPGRFSGRQFSNSRSEMNVSTLELGDSALYLCASSLDRGRGTDTQYFGPGTRLTVL.